The present TCR beta chain was sequenced within a study of T cells in Graves' hyperthyroidism and ophthalmopathy. The CDR3 contains 14 residues. V lost 3 bases to trimming and J lost 6 bases; unmatched junction nucleotides: 0. Germline V CDR1 and CDR2: KGHSH, LQKENI. The study's findings and limits: It was a median approximately six months before onset that the model predicted ophthalmopathy.

Using RNA transcripts as the source, TCR beta CDR3 regions were amplified. RT-PCR in the first round (using the HTBI primer set) targeted the TCR CDR3. MiXCR was run by TCRdb on the multiplex PCR reads, yielding one entry per CDR3 protein. The data show roughly 380,000 distinct CDR3 sequences, approximately 15% seen once. This clonotype has ten or more counts. What it recognizes is unknown. Diagnoses were established using clinical symptoms, serum thyroxine and TRAb, thyroid ultrasound and orbital computed tomography. Sequencing was done on a sample of blood. The chain joins TRBV18 to TRBJ2-1; TRBD1 matches 12 bases. The TCR originated in an older woman with Graves' hyperthyroidism. The CDR3 reads CASSPGQGANEQFF. CDR3 coding DNA: TGTGCCAGCTCACCGGGACAGGGGGCCAATGAGCAGTTCTTC.